A single sample is the source of the 3 T cell receptor beta chains below, sequenced in a study of T cell changes during pregnancy in multiple sclerosis. The protocol was immunoSEQ multiplex PCR, while the TCRdb copy is restricted to in-frame clones and leaves out a portion. This sample has about 93,000 clones, with almost 95% found just once. The sample in question was peripheral blood, obtained after pregnancy. The receptor set was obtained from a female donor with multiple sclerosis, enrolled in a pregnancy study.

The chain has TRBV30 and TRBJ2-2, with a tentative D call TRBD1 (6 bases). Trimming removed 0 bases at V and 7 bases at J, with 6 bases between. Per germline, CDR1 GTSNPN and CDR2 SVGIG (reference sequence). There are 12 residues in the CDR3. The DNA of the CDR3 is TGTGCCTGGAGTGTAGGGGGCGGGGAGCTGTTTTTT. It translates to CAWSVGGGELFF.

The chain joins TRBV20-1 to TRBJ2-1; no firm D call. Trimming left V 5 bases short and J 4 bases short, with 6 bases between. The CDR3 sequence is 11 residues long. Germline lookup yields CDR1 DFQATT and CDR2 SNEGSKA (reference sequence). DNA for the CDR3: TGCAGTGCTCCAAAATACAATGAGCAGTTCTTC. This gives the protein CSAPKYNEQFF.

The chain has TRBV2 and TRBJ1-2; no reliable D call. The CDR3 totals 11 residues. V lost 8 bases and J lost 8, with 12 bases in between. Germline lookup yields CDR1 SNHLY and CDR2 FYNNEI. CDR3 bases: TGTGCCAGCGTCGGGGTGGGGGGCTACACCTTC. Protein sequence: CASVGVGGYTF.